This T cell receptor (beta chain) comes out of a study of cytomegalovirus exposure and HLA in healthy donors. Study-wide background: In a previous analysis, about 100 million unique TCR beta sequences were found from some 180 million T cells. When 350 to 500 donors were genotyped, roughly 82% of them were found to fall in the Caucasian-associated ancestry cluster. Study results and caveats: A prior analysis recorded that most TCR beta V segments were productive about 87% or about 30% of the time.

Comment on this clone: Antigen unknown.

J lost 8 bases, V lost 2 bases, and 4 bases had no gene match. Germline CDR1 reads SGHAT; CDR2 reads FQNNGV. The CDR3 consists of 14 residues. This PCR relied on a set of 60 Vbeta primers and 13 Jbeta primers. Under the authors' procedure: In a later analysis, 8.5 million to 14 million of some 80 million unique beta chains occurred in at least two donors. TCRdb's table, derived via immunoSEQ multiplex PCR, lists solely in-frame clones and lacks some. V and J calls and clone size are copied from that table; D and trimming were computed from the DNA. The listing records about 140,000 clones. The sample taken for sequencing was PBMCs. This receptor was taken from a woman aged 18-29 years in good health and CMV-seronegative. V gene TRBV11-2 combines with J gene TRBJ2-1, with TRBD2 matching 9 bases. The DNA for the CDR3 is TGTGCCAGCAGCTTACTAGCGGGAAGGCATGAGCAGTTCTTC. Residues: CASSLLAGRHEQFF.